The TCR beta chain described here comes from a study of blood T cell repertoires in COVID-19. Across the whole study: The cDNA or gDNA used as material had been derived from T cells, B-cell-depleted T cells, or PBMCs.

Germline lookup yields CDR1 MNHEY and CDR2 SVGEGT. CDR3 length: 13 residues. V was clipped by 0 bases and J by 4 bases, with 6 bases between them. Original analysis: From reference gene primer amplification, estimates of nucleated cell counts were derived. Only in-frame clones appear in the TCRdb table, and some are missing; sequencing was by immunoSEQ multiplex PCR. Clone size and V and J calls were adopted from that table, with D and trimming inferred from the DNA. This sample has 200,000 to 250,000 clones, with roughly 86% found just once. Sequencing was performed on peripheral blood. The chain recombines TRBV6-2 or TRBV6-3 with TRBJ2-5; no firm D call. This TCR derives from a woman of 80 years or more with COVID-19, enrolled during active disease. The CDR3 nucleotides are TGTGCCAGCAGTTACTCGGAGAGAGAGACCCAGTACTTC. Residues: CASSYSERETQYF.